This T cell receptor beta chain came from a study of control samples from healthy donors and cancer patients. The CDR3 is 13 amino acids. V was cut by 0 bases and J by 5 bases, with 5 bases left in between. Germline lookup yields CDR1 SGHRS and CDR2 YFSETQ. Clones were read by immunoSEQ multiplex PCR, and TCRdb kept only the in-frame ones, dropping some. The sample has approximately 86,000 clones, over 85% seen once. Sequencing used blood. This TCR came from a woman in her 30s in good health. The chain employs TRBV5-1 and TRBJ2-2, with D uncertain. CDR3 coding DNA: TGCGCCAGCAGCTTGGTTGGGACCGGGGAGCTGTTTTTT. The encoded protein is CASSLVGTGELFF.